This T cell receptor (beta chain) was sequenced during a study of a mutant IDH1 vaccine in newly diagnosed glioma. The wider study: The initiation of vaccination occurred 4-6 weeks after radiotherapy alone, or with temozolomide cycles.

The data were produced by immunoSEQ multiplex PCR, yet TCRdb's version contains in-frame clones alone and is incomplete. Among tens of thousands of clones listed, 74% were seen once. As for this clone: The antigen remains unidentified.

Time point here: week 35, safety follow-up. Each dose delivered 300 ug of mutant IDH1 20-mer peptide subcutaneously with imiquimod. Vaccinations, eight in total, occurred in weeks 1, 3, 5, 7, 11, 15, 19, 23. New astrocytomas of WHO grade 3 or 4 that were IDH1-mutant and ATRX-lost were found in the donors. Study findings and constraints: Shifts in the top peripheral T cell clonotypes seemed unrelated to pseudoprogression.

Germline-derived CDR1 and CDR2 are KGHSH and LQKENI. V gave up 3 bases and J gave up 3 bases, with 17 bases separating them. The CDR3 sequence is 16 residues long. This clonotype was sampled from a man in his fifties or sixties with glioma. Sequencing used PBMCs, obtained from a glioma patient whose treatment included an IDH1 peptide vaccine. V gene TRBV18 combines with J gene TRBJ1-1; TRBD1 is a possible D gene (6 bases). As DNA, the CDR3 is TGTGCCAGCTCACCGCAGGGACATATACTTGACACTGAAGCTTTCTTT. It specifies CASSPQGHILDTEAFF.